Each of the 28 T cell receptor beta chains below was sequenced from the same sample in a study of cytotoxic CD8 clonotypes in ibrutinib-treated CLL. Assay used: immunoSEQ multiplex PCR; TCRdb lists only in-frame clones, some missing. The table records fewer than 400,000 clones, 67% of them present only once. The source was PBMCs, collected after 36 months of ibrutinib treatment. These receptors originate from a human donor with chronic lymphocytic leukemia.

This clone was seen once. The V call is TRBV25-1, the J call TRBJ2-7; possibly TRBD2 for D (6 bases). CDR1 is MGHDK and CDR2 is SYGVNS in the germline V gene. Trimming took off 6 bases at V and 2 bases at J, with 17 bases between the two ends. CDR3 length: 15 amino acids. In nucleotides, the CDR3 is TGTGCCAGCAGGACCAATTGGGAGGATACCTACGAGCAGTACTTC. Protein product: CASRTNWEDTYEQYF.

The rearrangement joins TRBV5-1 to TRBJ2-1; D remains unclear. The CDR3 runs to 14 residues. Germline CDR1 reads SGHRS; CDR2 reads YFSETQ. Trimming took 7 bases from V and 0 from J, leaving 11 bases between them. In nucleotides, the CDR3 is TGCGCCAGCGAGAAAGGGCCCTCCTACAATGAGCAGTTCTTC. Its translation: CASEKGPSYNEQFF. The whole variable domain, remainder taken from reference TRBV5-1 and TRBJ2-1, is KAGVTQTPRYLIKTRGQQVTLSCSPISGHRSVSWYQQTPGQGLQFLFEYFSETQRNKGNFPGRFSGRQFSNSRSEMNVSTLELGDSALYLCASEKGPSYNEQFFGPGTRLTVL.

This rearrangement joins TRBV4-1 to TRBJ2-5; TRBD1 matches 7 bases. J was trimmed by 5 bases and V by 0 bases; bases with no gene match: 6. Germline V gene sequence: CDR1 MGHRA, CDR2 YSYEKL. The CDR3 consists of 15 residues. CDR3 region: CASSQDNRGVETQYF. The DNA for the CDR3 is TGCGCCAGCAGCCAAGATAACAGGGGTGTGGAGACCCAGTACTTC.

Written as DNA, the CDR3 is TGTGCCAGCAGCTTAGTTCGAGATAGCAATCAGCCCCAGCATTTT. As protein: CASSLVRDSNQPQHF. The genes are TRBV7-8 and TRBJ1-5; D is unclear. Trimming stripped 1 base from V and 0 bases from J, with 7 bases between. The CDR3 runs 15 residues. Per germline, CDR1 SGHVS and CDR2 FQNEAQ.

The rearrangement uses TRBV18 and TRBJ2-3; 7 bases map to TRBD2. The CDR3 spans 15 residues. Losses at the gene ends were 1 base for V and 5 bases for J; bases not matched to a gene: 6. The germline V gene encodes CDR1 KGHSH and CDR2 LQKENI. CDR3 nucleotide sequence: TGTGCCAGCTCACCACAGGCGGGAGCTTTAGATACGCAGTATTTT. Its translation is CASSPQAGALDTQYF.

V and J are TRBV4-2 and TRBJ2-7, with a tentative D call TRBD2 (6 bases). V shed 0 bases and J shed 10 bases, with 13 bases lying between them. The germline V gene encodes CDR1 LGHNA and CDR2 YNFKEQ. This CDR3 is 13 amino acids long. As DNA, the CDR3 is TGTGCCAGCAGCCAAGAGGGGAGGCTGGGCCAGTACTTC. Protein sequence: CASSQEGRLGQYF.

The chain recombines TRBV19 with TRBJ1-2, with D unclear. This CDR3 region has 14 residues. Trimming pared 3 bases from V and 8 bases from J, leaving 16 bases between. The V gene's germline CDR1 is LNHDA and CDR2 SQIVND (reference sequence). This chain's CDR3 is CASSILGRGEGYTF. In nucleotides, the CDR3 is TGTGCCAGTAGTATTTTAGGCAGAGGAGAAGGCTACACCTTC. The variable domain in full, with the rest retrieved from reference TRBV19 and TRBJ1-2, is DGGITQSPKYLFRKEGQNVTLSCEQNLNHDAMYWYRQDPGQGLRLIYYSQIVNDFQKGDIAEGYSVSREKKESFPLTVTSAQKNPTAFYLCASSILGRGEGYTFGSGTRLTVV.

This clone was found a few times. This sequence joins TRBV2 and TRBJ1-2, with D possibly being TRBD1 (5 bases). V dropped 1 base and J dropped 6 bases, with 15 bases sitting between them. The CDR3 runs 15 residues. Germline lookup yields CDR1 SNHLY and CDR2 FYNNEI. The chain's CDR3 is CASSEVGPTWDGYTF. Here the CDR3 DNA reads TGTGCCAGCAGTGAAGTGGGGCCGACTTGGGATGGCTACACCTTC.

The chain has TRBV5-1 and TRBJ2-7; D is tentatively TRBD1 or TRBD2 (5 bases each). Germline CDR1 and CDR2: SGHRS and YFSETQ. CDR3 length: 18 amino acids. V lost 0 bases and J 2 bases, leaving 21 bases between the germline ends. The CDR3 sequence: CASSLVGDGSIYPYEQYF. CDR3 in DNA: TGCGCCAGCAGCTTGGTGGGGGACGGCAGCATTTATCCCTACGAGCAGTACTTC.

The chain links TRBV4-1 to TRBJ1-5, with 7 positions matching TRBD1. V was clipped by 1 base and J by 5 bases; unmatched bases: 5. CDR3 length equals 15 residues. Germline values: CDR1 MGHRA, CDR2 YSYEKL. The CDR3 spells CASSQVDREDQPQHF. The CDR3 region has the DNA TGCGCCAGCAGCCAAGTAGACAGGGAAGATCAGCCCCAGCATTTT.

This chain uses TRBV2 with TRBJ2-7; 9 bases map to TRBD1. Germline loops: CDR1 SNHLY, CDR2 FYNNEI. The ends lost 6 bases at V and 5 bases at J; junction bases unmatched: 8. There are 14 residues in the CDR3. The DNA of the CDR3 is TGTGCCAGCAGAATCCGGGACAGGGCTAACGAGCAGTACTTC. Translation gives CASRIRDRANEQYF.

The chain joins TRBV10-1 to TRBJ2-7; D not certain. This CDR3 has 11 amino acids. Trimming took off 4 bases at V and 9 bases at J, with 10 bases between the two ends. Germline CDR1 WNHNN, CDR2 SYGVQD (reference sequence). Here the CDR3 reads CASSGTLGQYF. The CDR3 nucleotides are TGCGCCAGCAGTGGGACCTTGGGGCAGTACTTC.

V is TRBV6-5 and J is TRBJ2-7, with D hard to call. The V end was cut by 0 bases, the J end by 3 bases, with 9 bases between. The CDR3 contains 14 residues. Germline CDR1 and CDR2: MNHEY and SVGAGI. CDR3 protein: CASSYSKKGYEQYF. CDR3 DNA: TGTGCCAGCAGTTACTCAAAAAAGGGCTACGAGCAGTACTTC.

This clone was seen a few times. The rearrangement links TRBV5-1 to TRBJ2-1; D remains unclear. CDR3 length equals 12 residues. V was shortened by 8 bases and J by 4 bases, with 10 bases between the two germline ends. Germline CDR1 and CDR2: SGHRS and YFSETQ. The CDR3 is CASVGNYNEQFF. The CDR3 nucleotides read TGCGCCAGTGTTGGGAATTACAATGAGCAGTTCTTC.

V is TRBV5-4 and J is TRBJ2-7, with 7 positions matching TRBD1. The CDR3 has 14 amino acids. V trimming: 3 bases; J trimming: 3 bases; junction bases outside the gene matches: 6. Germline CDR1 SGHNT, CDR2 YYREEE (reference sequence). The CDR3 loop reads CASSSAGTVYEQYF. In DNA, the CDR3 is TGTGCCAGCAGCTCCGCCGGGACAGTCTACGAGCAGTACTTC.

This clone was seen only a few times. This chain's CDR3 is CASSYRATGTDTQYF. Written as DNA, the CDR3 is TGTGCCAGCAGCTACAGGGCGACCGGCACAGATACGCAGTATTTT. This sequence joins TRBV9 and TRBJ2-3, with a weak D call TRBD1 (6 bases). Germline lookup yields CDR1 SGDLS and CDR2 YYNGEE. With 4 bases removed from V and 1 base from J, the gap between germline ends came to 13 bases. The CDR3 spans 15 residues.

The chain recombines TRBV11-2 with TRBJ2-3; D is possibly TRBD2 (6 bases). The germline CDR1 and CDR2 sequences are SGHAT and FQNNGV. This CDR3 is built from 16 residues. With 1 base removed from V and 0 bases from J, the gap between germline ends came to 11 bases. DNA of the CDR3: TGTGCCAGCAGCTTAGGGGGACTGACTAGCACAGATACGCAGTATTTT. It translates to CASSLGGLTSTDTQYF. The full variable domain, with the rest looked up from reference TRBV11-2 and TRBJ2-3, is EAGVAQSPRYKIIEKRQSVAFWCNPISGHATLYWYQQILGQGPKLLIQFQNNGVVDDSQLPKDRFSAERLKGVDSTLKIQPAKLEDSAVYLCASSLGGLTSTDTQYFGPGTRLTVL.

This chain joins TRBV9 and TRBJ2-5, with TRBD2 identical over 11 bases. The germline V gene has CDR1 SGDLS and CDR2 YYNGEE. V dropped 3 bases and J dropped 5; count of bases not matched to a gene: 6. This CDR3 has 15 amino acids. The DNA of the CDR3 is TGTGCCAGCAGCGACCGACTAGCGGGGTCGGAGACCCAGTACTTC. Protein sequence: CASSDRLAGSETQYF.

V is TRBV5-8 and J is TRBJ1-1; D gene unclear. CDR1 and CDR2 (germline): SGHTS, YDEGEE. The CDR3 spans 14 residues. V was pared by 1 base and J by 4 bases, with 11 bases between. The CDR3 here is CASSLYGRGTEAFF. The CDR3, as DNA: TGTGCCAGCAGCTTGTATGGTCGGGGCACTGAAGCTTTCTTT.

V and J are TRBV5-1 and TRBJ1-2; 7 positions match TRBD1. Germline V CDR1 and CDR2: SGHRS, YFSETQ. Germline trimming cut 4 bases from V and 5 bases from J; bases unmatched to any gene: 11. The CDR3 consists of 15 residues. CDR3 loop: CASSLEVGTAYGYTF. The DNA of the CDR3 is TGCGCCAGCAGCCTGGAGGTGGGGACAGCTTATGGCTACACCTTC.

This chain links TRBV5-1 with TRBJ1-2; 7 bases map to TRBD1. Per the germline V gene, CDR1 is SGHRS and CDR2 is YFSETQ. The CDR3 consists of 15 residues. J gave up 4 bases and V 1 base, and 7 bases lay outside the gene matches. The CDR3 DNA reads TGCGCCAGCAGCTTGTCCACAGGGGTGAGCTATGGCTACACCTTC. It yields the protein CASSLSTGVSYGYTF.

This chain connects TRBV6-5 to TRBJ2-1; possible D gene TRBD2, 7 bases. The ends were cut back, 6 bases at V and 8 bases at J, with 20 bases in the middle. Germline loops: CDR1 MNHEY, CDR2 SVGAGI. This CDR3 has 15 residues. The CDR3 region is CASSRLSGGSYEQFF. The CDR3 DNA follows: TGTGCCAGCAGCCGTCTGTCGGGGGGCTCATATGAGCAGTTCTTC.

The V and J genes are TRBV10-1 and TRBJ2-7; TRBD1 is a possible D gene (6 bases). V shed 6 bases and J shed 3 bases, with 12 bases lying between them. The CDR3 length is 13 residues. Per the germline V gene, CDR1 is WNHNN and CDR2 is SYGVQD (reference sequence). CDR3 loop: CASSRDTLYEQYF. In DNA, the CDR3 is TGCGCCAGCAGCCGGGACACCCTCTACGAGCAGTACTTC.

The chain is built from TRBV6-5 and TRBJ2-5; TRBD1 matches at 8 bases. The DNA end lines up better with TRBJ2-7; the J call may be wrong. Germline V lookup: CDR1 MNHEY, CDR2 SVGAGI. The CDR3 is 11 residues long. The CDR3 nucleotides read TGTGCCACACAGGGGGCCTACGAGCAGTACTTC. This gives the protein CATQGAYEQYF.

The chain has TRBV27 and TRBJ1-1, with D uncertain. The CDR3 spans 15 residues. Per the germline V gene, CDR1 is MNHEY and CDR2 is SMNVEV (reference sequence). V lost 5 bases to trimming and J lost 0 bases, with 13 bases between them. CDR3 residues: CASSTGRLVNTEAFF. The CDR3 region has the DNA TGTGCCAGCAGTACCGGCAGGCTGGTGAACACTGAAGCTTTCTTT.

CDR3 residues: CASSAAGSEQYF. The CDR3 nucleotides read TGTGCCAGCAGCGCGGCCGGGAGCGAGCAGTACTTC. The chain has TRBV9 and TRBJ2-7; possibly TRBD2 for D (6 bases). V lost 3 bases, J lost 6 bases, and 10 bases lay in between. The CDR3 spans 12 residues. Germline values: CDR1 SGDLS, CDR2 YYNGEE. Full variable domain (rest looked up from reference TRBV9 and TRBJ2-7): DSGVTQTPKHLITATGQRVTLRCSPRSGDLSVYWYQQSLDQGLQFLIQYYNGEERAKGNILERFSAQQFPDLHSELNLSSLELGDSALYFCASSAAGSEQYFGPGTRLTVT.

CDR3 protein: CAIRQAGIYEQYF. For the CDR3, the DNA is TGTGCCATCAGGCAAGCGGGGATCTACGAGCAGTACTTC. The chain has TRBV10-3 and TRBJ2-7, with 7 bases identical to TRBD2. CDR3 size: 13 residues. Germline CDR1 is ENHRY and CDR2 is SYGVKD. Germline trimming cut 6 bases from V and 3 bases from J; bases unmatched to any gene: 5.

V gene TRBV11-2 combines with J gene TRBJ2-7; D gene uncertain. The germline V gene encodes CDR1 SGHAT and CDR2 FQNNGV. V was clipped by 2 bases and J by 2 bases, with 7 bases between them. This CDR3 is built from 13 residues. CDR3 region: CASSLRDTYEQYF. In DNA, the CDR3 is TGTGCCAGCAGCTTAAGGGATACCTACGAGCAGTACTTC.